This TCR beta chain came from a study of cytomegalovirus exposure and HLA in healthy donors. Regarding this clone: Its cognate antigen is unknown. Other DNA sequences in this sample translate to the same CDR3.

Study results and caveats: Per published reports, the classifier diagnosed cytomegalovirus status with high specificity and sensitivity. TCR beta chain V- and J-gene trimming was linked, in a later analysis, to a missense variant in DCLRE1C. One later analysis reportedly identified an Asian-associated ancestry cluster that showed fewer N-insertions than the 666-donor mean.

13 Jbeta primers and 60 Vbeta primers were used for the PCR. Assay used: immunoSEQ multiplex PCR; TCRdb lists only in-frame clones, some missing. Of about 110,000 clones listed, approximately 80% are singletons. Looked up from germline, CDR1 is LNHDA and CDR2 is SQIVND (reference sequence). The V gene lost 4 bases and the J gene lost 0 bases, with 6 bases spanning the gap. CDR3 length: 13 residues. The origin of this receptor is a man between 50 and 59 years old in good health and CMV-seronegative. This sequence joins TRBV19 and TRBJ1-1, with D unclear. The sequenced sample was PBMCs. The CDR3: CASSTTVNTEAFF. The CDR3 bases are TGTGCCAGTAGTACAACGGTGAACACTGAAGCTTTCTTT.